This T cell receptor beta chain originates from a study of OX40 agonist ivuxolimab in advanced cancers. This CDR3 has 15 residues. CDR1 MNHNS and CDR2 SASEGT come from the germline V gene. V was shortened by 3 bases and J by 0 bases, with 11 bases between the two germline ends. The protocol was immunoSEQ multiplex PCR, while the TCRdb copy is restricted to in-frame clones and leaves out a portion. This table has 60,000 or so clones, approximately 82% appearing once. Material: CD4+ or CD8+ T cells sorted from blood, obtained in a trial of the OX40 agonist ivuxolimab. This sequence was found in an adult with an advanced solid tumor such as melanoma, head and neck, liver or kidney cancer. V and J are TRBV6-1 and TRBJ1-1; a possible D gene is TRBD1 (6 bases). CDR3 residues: CASSEQQGMNTEAFF. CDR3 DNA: TGTGCCAGCAGTGAGCAACAGGGCATGAACACTGAAGCTTTCTTT.